Described below is a single T cell receptor (beta chain) sequence and its context. Its antigen is not identified. This sample is drawn from a study of cytomegalovirus exposure and HLA in healthy donors. Study-wide context: The study placed approximately 81% of its 398 genotyped donors in the Caucasian-associated ancestry cluster.

In germline, CDR1 is GTSNPN, CDR2 SVGIG (reference sequence). The CDR3 consists of 13 residues. Researchers ran the PCR with 60 Vbeta and 13 Jbeta primers. The repertoire was sequenced with immunoSEQ multiplex PCR; TCRdb's copy has only in-frame clones and lacks some. The sample data list 95,000 to 150,000 clones. Study results and caveats: There were some public TCRs occurring in many donors, but most TCR sequences were rare. Within a later analysis, the majority of CMV-associated TCR beta chains appeared HLA-restricted.

Sequencing input: PBMCs. The gene calls are TRBV30 and TRBJ2-5; a weak D match, TRBD1 (5 bases). The J call may be in error: the DNA end matches TRBJ2-7 better. The clonotype originates from a man younger than 35 in good health and CMV-seronegative. Here the CDR3 DNA reads TGTGCCTGGAGCCAACAGGCCTCCTACGAGCAGTACTTC. It is translated as CAWSQQASYEQYF.